This passage covers 9 T cell receptor beta chains from one sample sequenced in a study of OX40 agonist ivuxolimab in advanced cancers. Some clones are missing from TCRdb's copy, which holds only in-frame ones; the method was immunoSEQ multiplex PCR. The sample holds roughly 60,000 clones, 87% seen once. Source: CD4+ or CD8+ T cells sorted from blood, taken in a trial of the OX40 agonist ivuxolimab. The receptor source for this set is an adult with an advanced solid tumor such as melanoma, head and neck, liver or kidney cancer.

This clone came up once. The sample holds other DNA sequences that translate to the same CDR3. The chain recombines TRBV29-1 with TRBJ2-5; 9 nucleotides line up with TRBD1. The trim removed 6 bases at V and 2 bases at J, leaving 7 bases unmatched. The CDR3 totals 14 residues. Germline V gene sequence: CDR1 SQVTM, CDR2 ANQGSEA. In DNA, the CDR3 is TGCAGCGTGACCGGGACAGGGACGCAAGAGACCCAGTACTTC. It translates to CSVTGTGTQETQYF.

The chain joins TRBV6-1 to TRBJ1-5; no clear D. Trimming stripped 8 bases from V and 3 bases from J, with 11 bases between. Germline V gives CDR1 MNHNS, CDR2 SASEGT. This CDR3 is built from 13 residues. CDR3: CASEEVPNQPQHF. The CDR3 DNA follows: TGTGCCAGCGAGGAGGTCCCCAATCAGCCCCAGCATTTT.

The chain links TRBV13 to TRBJ2-7; maybe TRBD2 (6 bases). Germline V gives CDR1 PRHDT, CDR2 FYEKMQ (reference sequence). This CDR3 spans 14 amino acids. V was cut by 5 bases and J by 0 bases, with 11 bases left in between. The CDR3 region is CASSPGLHSYEQYF. DNA for the CDR3: TGTGCCAGCAGCCCGGGACTGCACTCCTACGAGCAGTACTTC.

This sequence joins TRBV30 and TRBJ2-7, with D tentatively TRBD2 (6 bases). The CDR3 covers 13 residues. The V gene lost 2 bases and the J gene lost 3 bases, with 11 bases spanning the gap. Per the germline V gene, CDR1 is GTSNPN and CDR2 is SVGIG (reference sequence). The DNA of the CDR3 is TGTGCCTGGAGTTCGGGACTCCTCTACGAGCAGTACTTC. Its translation is CAWSSGLLYEQYF.

This chain links TRBV7-9 with TRBJ2-1; TRBD2 aligns across 11 bases. CDR1 and CDR2 (germline): SEHNR, FQNEAQ (reference sequence). V trimming: 1 base; J trimming: 8 bases; junction bases outside the gene matches: 13. The CDR3 totals 18 residues. The CDR3 DNA reads as TGTGCCAGCAGCTTAGGACAGGGTAGCACTAGCGGGAGTGATGAGCAGTTCTTC. It translates to CASSLGQGSTSGSDEQFF.

The genes are TRBV29-1 and TRBJ2-7; 10 positions agree with TRBD2. V lost 4 bases, J lost 3 bases, and 3 bases stayed unmatched. CDR1 is SQVTM, CDR2 ANQGSEA, per germline. There are 13 residues in the CDR3. The CDR3 loop reads CSVAGTSVYEQYF. In nucleotides, the CDR3 is TGCAGCGTTGCGGGGACTAGCGTCTACGAGCAGTACTTC.

The chain joins TRBV5-4 to TRBJ1-4; D is uncertain. Germline CDR1 is SGHNT and CDR2 is YYREEE (reference sequence). The CDR3 has 14 amino acids. V was cut by 0 bases and J by 5 bases, with 8 bases left in between. CDR3 nucleotide sequence: TGTGCCAGCAGCTTGGGGACGGGCAATGAAAAACTGTTTTTT. This sequence encodes CASSLGTGNEKLFF.

The chain joins TRBV2 to TRBJ2-3; TRBD2 agrees at 10 bases. V trimming: 9 bases; J trimming: 8 bases; junction bases outside the gene matches: 8. CDR1 and CDR2 from the germline V gene are SNHLY and FYNNEI. This CDR3 has 13 residues. The CDR3 region is CARSGLAEGTQYF. The CDR3 nucleotides are TGTGCCAGATCAGGACTAGCGGAGGGTACGCAGTATTTT.

V usage is TRBV7-4 and J usage is TRBJ1-5, with a weak D call TRBD1 (5 bases). The length of the CDR3 is 15 residues. CDR1 is SGHVT and CDR2 is SQSDAQ in the germline V gene. Trimming took off 4 bases at V and 1 base at J, with 11 bases between the two ends. CDR3 amino acids: CASSSPRGSNQPQHF. The CDR3 DNA reads TGTGCCAGCAGCTCCCCTCGGGGGAGCAATCAGCCCCAGCATTTT.